These 24 T cell receptor beta chains originate from one sample sequenced in a study of blood T cells in healthy people across ages. Sample-barcoded 5' priming and a J-beta primer mix drove a second PCR of roughly 6 to 12 cycles. TCRdb reprocessed the 5' RACE reads via MiXCR and lists one record per CDR3 protein. The sample has roughly 800,000 distinct CDR3 sequences, 55% to 70% seen once. Sequenced input: blood. The origin of the receptors is a man younger than 45 in good health.

This sequence joins TRBV20-1 and TRBJ1-1; no definite D call. The V end lost 5 bases, the J end lost 0 bases, and 7 bases lay between the germline ends. Germline V lookup: CDR1 DFQATT, CDR2 SNEGSKA (reference sequence). The CDR3 spans 12 residues. The CDR3 DNA reads TGCAGTGCTTTGCCTGTGAACACTGAAGCTTTCTTT. Translation gives CSALPVNTEAFF.

The chain couples TRBV29-1 to TRBJ2-1; 10 bases fit TRBD2. CDR1 is SQVTM, CDR2 ANQGSEA, per germline. The CDR3 loop spans 12 amino acids. Germline trimming cut 1 base from V and 15 bases from J; bases unmatched to any gene: 6. The CDR3 region has the DNA TGCAGCGTTGAAGGGCTAGCGGGAGTCCCGTTCTTC. It is translated as CSVEGLAGVPFF.

This chain links TRBV20-1 with TRBJ2-5, with a tentative D call TRBD2 (5 bases). V was cut by 5 bases and J by 1 base, with 14 bases left in between. The CDR3 runs 14 residues. The germline gives CDR1 DFQATT, CDR2 SNEGSKA (reference sequence). The CDR3 reads CSAQDSGGQETQYF. The DNA for the CDR3 is TGCAGTGCTCAGGACTCTGGCGGCCAAGAGACCCAGTACTTC.

A word on this clonotype: A much more abundant neighbour one base away suggests this may be a read error. The chain links TRBV20-1 to TRBJ2-5, with 9 positions matching TRBD2. After removal of 8 bases from V and 11 bases from J, the junction contained 18 bases not matched to a gene. In germline, CDR1 is DFQATT, CDR2 SNEGSKA (reference sequence). CDR3 length: 14 amino acids. The CDR3 region is CSPLRGGAHNEQYF. The DNA of the CDR3 is TGCAGTCCTTTACGCGGGGGGGCTCACAATGAGCAGTACTTC.

Of note for this clonotype: The limits of the CDR3 on the DNA are not certain, so only TCRdb's listed CDR3 is given. The genes are TRBV29-1 and TRBJ1-2; the table gives TRBD1 as D, unverified against the DNA. The CDR3 is 15 residues long, ends included. The V gene's germline CDR1 is SQVTM and CDR2 ANQGSEA. CDR3 loop: CSTWAGGLGGYGCTF.

The table lists this clonotype with a count of one. The V and J genes are TRBV24-1 and TRBJ2-5, with 10 bases lining up with TRBD2. The assigned J gene may be wrong: the sequence end matches TRBJ2-7 better. The CDR3 covers 15 residues. Germline V lookup: CDR1 KGHDR, CDR2 SFDVKD. The CDR3 loop reads CATSDGLAATYEQYF. CDR3 coding DNA: TGTGCCACCAGTGATGGACTAGCGGCTACCTACGAGCAGTACTTC.

The chain links TRBV30 to TRBJ2-2; no reliable D call. Germline lookup yields CDR1 GTSNPN and CDR2 SVGIG (reference sequence). The V end was cut by 2 bases, the J end by 8 bases, with 12 bases between. This CDR3 spans 13 amino acids. The CDR3 spells CAWSHTIGGELFF. CDR3 nucleotide sequence: TGTGCCTGGAGTCATACTATTGGAGGGGAGCTGTTTTTT.

V and J are TRBV20-1 and TRBJ2-1; D remains unclear. The J call may not be correct, given that the DNA end is closer to TRBJ2-7. This CDR3 comprises 13 residues. The germline gives CDR1 DFQATT, CDR2 SNEGSKA (reference sequence). CDR3 sequence reads: CSASEWQTYEQYF. CDR3 in DNA: TGCAGTGCTAGTGAGTGGCAGACCTACGAGCAGTACTTC.

This chain links TRBV28 with TRBJ2-7, with unresolved D. V lost 5 bases and J 3 bases, leaving 23 bases between the germline ends. Germline CDR1 MDHEN, CDR2 SYDVKM. This CDR3 comprises 17 residues. The CDR3 DNA is TGTGCCAGCAGTCCTCTCCGCGACAACCCAAGCCTCTACGAGCAGTACTTC. It specifies CASSPLRDNPSLYEQYF.

This chain connects TRBV28 to TRBJ2-7; TRBD2 matches at 7 bases. The V gene's germline CDR1 is MDHEN and CDR2 SYDVKM. The CDR3 consists of 15 residues. V gave up 5 bases and J gave up 3 bases; unmatched junction bases: 10. CDR3 nucleotide sequence: TGTGCCAGCAGTCCCTGGGGGGGGACTAACTACGAGCAGTACTTC. It is translated as CASSPWGGTNYEQYF. The full variable domain, rest sourced from reference TRBV28 and TRBJ2-7, is DVKVTQSSRYLVKRTGEKVFLECVQDMDHENMFWYRQDPGLGLRLIYFSYDVKMKEKGDIPEGYSVSREKKERFSLILESASTNQTSMYLCASSPWGGTNYEQYFGPGTRLTVT.

The chain combines TRBV29-1 with TRBJ2-3, with a possible D match to TRBD2 (6 bases). The V gene's germline CDR1 is SQVTM and CDR2 ANQGSEA. The V end was cut by 7 bases, the J end by 3 bases, with 20 bases between. CDR3 length equals 15 residues. CDR3 DNA sequence: TGCAGCGCCTTACTAGCTGGAGTGTCTACAGATACGCAGTATTTT. It is translated as CSALLAGVSTDTQYF.

This clonotype was seen a handful of times. The V gene is TRBV7-9, the J gene TRBJ2-5; 8 bases line up with TRBD2. Germline V gene lookup returns CDR1 SEHNR and CDR2 FQNEAQ (reference sequence). The V and J ends lost 3 bases and 4 bases, in that order; junction bases with no gene match: 7. The length of the CDR3 is 15 residues. CDR3: CASSLVSGRIETQYF. The CDR3 DNA is TGTGCCAGCAGCTTGGTGAGCGGGAGAATAGAGACCCAGTACTTC.

V gene TRBV7-9 combines with J gene TRBJ2-6, with TRBD2 as a possible D gene (5 bases). Germline lookup yields CDR1 SEHNR and CDR2 FQNEAQ (reference sequence). This CDR3 comprises 19 residues. V was pared by 4 bases and J by 0 bases, with 19 bases between. CDR3 in DNA: TGTGCCAGCAGCTCTAGCAGGCGGACTCTCCCCTCTGGGGCCAACGTCCTGACTTTC. Its translation is CASSSSRRTLPSGANVLTF.

This clonotype was picked up a small number of times. The chain carries TRBV7-2 and TRBJ2-7; 7 bases align to TRBD2. The J call is uncertain, as TRBJ2-5 better fits the DNA end. CDR1 and CDR2 (germline): SGHTA, FQGNSA. The CDR3 runs 16 residues. As DNA, the CDR3 is TGTGCCAGCAGCACCCCAGACAAAGGACTAGTCGAGACCCAGTACTTC. It yields the protein CASSTPDKGLVETQYF.

V is TRBV7-2 and J is TRBJ2-3; 12 nucleotides line up with TRBD2. CDR1 is SGHTA and CDR2 is FQGNSA in the germline V gene. The CDR3 spans 16 residues. Germline trimming cut 6 bases from V and 4 bases from J; bases unmatched to any gene: 8. The chain's CDR3 is CASRGASGRGSDTQYF. DNA of the CDR3: TGTGCCAGCAGGGGGGCTAGCGGGAGGGGCTCAGATACGCAGTATTTT. Full variable domain (rest looked up from reference TRBV7-2 and TRBJ2-3): GAGVSQSPSNKVTEKGKDVELRCDPISGHTALYWYRQSLGQGLEFLIYFQGNSAPDKSGLPSDRFSAERTGGSVSTLTIQRTQQEDSAVYLCASRGASGRGSDTQYFGPGTRLTVL.

This chain uses TRBV2 with TRBJ2-7; D is undetermined. The germline CDR1 and CDR2 sequences are SNHLY and FYNNEI. V was trimmed by 0 bases and J by 7 bases, leaving 19 bases between them. The CDR3 contains 16 residues. This CDR3 reads CASSEARQSRLWEQYF. CDR3 nucleotides: TGTGCCAGCAGTGAAGCCCGTCAGTCTAGACTCTGGGAGCAGTACTTC. Using reference TRBV2 and TRBJ2-7 for the parts outside the CDR3, the full variable domain is EPEVTQTPSHQVTQMGQEVILRCVPISNHLYFYWYRQILGQKVEFLVSFYNNEISEKSEIFDDQFSVERPDGSNFTLKIRSTKLEDSAMYFCASSEARQSRLWEQYFGPGTRLTVT.

Concerning this clonotype: A junction boundary mismatches the germline segment, possibly from a read error. The chain links TRBV27 to TRBJ1-4; tentative D call: TRBD1 (5 bases). Germline lookup yields CDR1 MNHEY and CDR2 SMNVEV (reference sequence). The CDR3 spans 14 residues. The CDR3 DNA is TGTGCCAGCAGCCCAGTTCAGGGCGGTGAAAAGCTGTTTTTT. Translating it yields CASSPVQGGEKLFF.

This chain links TRBV6-2 or TRBV6-3 with TRBJ2-7; D is unresolved. The CDR3 is made up of 12 amino acids. CDR1 and CDR2 (germline): MNHEY, SVGEGT. The ends were cut back, 4 bases at V and 6 bases at J, with 10 bases in the middle. The CDR3 DNA reads as TGTGCCAGCAGTTTAGGACCAACCGAGCAGTACTTC. It is translated as CASSLGPTEQYF.

The V and J genes are TRBV7-2 and TRBJ2-1, with 10 bases fitting TRBD2. V shed 5 bases, J shed 7 bases, and the junction held 14 bases outside the gene matches. This CDR3 is 17 amino acids long. Germline V gives CDR1 SGHTA, CDR2 FQGNSA. The CDR3 DNA reads TGTGCCAGCAGCAAAAGCCCTAGCGGGAGCCCCGCTAATGAGCAGTTCTTC. Translated: CASSKSPSGSPANEQFF.

This clonotype was counted many times. This chain joins TRBV5-1 and TRBJ2-7; 7 nucleotides match TRBD1. Losses at the gene ends were 4 bases for V and 6 bases for J; bases not matched to a gene: 7. There are 13 residues in the CDR3. Germline values: CDR1 SGHRS, CDR2 YFSETQ. CDR3 nucleotides: TGCGCCAGCAGCCCCGACAGGGAAGGCGAGCAGTACTTC. This codes for CASSPDREGEQYF.

The chain joins TRBV15 to TRBJ2-2; 12 positions match TRBD2. V trimming: 5 bases; J trimming: 5 bases; junction bases outside the gene matches: 9. The V gene's germline CDR1 is LNHNV and CDR2 YYDKDF (reference sequence). This CDR3 is built from 17 residues. DNA of the CDR3: TGTGCCACCAGCGTTCGGGGGACTAGCGGGTTTACCGGGGAGCTGTTTTTT. Residues: CATSVRGTSGFTGELFF.

V gene TRBV9 combines with J gene TRBJ2-7, with no clear D. The length of the CDR3 is 15 residues. The V end lost 4 bases, the J end lost 0 bases, and 14 bases lay between the germline ends. Germline CDR1 is SGDLS and CDR2 is YYNGEE. CDR3 protein: CASSPSPTSSYEQYF. CDR3 bases: TGTGCCAGCAGCCCCAGTCCCACGAGCTCCTACGAGCAGTACTTC.

The chain employs TRBV9 and TRBJ2-1, with D hard to call. CDR1 and CDR2 from the germline V gene are SGDLS and YYNGEE. V was cut by 0 bases and J by 5 bases, with 6 bases left in between. The CDR3 sequence is 13 residues long. The CDR3 region is CASSVASNNEQFF. Here the CDR3 DNA reads TGTGCCAGCAGCGTAGCAAGTAACAATGAGCAGTTCTTC.

In this sample, this clonotype turned up a few times. V gene TRBV6-5 combines with J gene TRBJ1-6, with D maybe TRBD1 (5 bases). Trimming pared 0 bases from V and 0 bases from J, leaving 12 bases between. CDR1 MNHEY and CDR2 SVGAGI come from the germline V gene. The CDR3 consists of 18 residues. The chain's CDR3 is CASSYSVPGTSYNSPLHF. In nucleotides, the CDR3 is TGTGCCAGCAGTTACTCGGTACCCGGGACCTCCTATAATTCACCCCTCCACTTT.